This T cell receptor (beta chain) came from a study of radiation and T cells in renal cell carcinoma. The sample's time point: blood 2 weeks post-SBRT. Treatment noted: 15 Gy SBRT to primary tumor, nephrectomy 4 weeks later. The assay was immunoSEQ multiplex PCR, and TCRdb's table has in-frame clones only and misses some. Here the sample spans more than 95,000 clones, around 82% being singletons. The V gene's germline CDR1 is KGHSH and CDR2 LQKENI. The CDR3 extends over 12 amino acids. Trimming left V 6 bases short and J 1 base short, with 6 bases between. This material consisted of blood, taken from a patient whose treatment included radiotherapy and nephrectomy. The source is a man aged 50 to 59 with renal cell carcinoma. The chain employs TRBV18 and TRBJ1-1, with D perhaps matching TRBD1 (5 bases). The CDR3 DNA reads TGTGCCAGCTCGGGGACGAACACTGAAGCTTTCTTT. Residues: CASSGTNTEAFF.